One T cell receptor (beta chain) is described in this entry. This sample was included in a study of cytomegalovirus exposure and HLA in healthy donors. CDR1 and CDR2 (germline): SGHRS, YFSETQ. The CDR3 consists of 13 residues. Germline trimming cut 0 bases from V and 5 bases from J; bases unmatched to any gene: 0. The PCR had 60 Vbeta and 13 Jbeta primers. The protocol was immunoSEQ multiplex PCR, while the TCRdb copy is restricted to in-frame clones and leaves out a portion. The sample contains approximately 110,000 clones, approximately 70% of which appear only once. This TCR came from a middle-aged man in good health and CMV-seropositive. The chain uses TRBV5-1 and TRBJ2-5; 8 bases align to TRBD2. What was sequenced was PBMCs. This chain's CDR3 is CASSLASGETQYF. CDR3 in DNA: TGCGCCAGCAGCTTGGCTAGCGGGGAGACCCAGTACTTC.